The following is a T cell receptor beta chain sequence with its context. The antigen remains undetermined. This record comes from a study of T cell repertoires in cytomegalovirus infection. Points from the study as a whole: The study identified carriers of CMV plus the relevant HLA from cumulative public TCR beta family frequency.

A single record per CDR3 protein comes from TCRdb applying MiXCR to the reads. The repertoire consists of about 920,000 distinct CDR3 sequences, with around 30% occurring once and the leading ten covering around an eighth. The trim removed 3 bases at V and 8 bases at J, leaving 9 bases unmatched. The CDR3 loop spans 17 amino acids. Germline CDR1 LNHDA, CDR2 SQIVND (reference sequence). The chain employs TRBV19 and TRBJ1-6; TRBD1 matches at 11 bases. The sequence derives from a human donor in good health (CMV status not recorded). Some clones in this sample may be carry-over from other donors' samples. The sample was cultured CD8+ T cells from PBMCs, taken from culture after CMV antigen stimulation. In nucleotides, the CDR3 is TGTGCCAGTAGTATCAGGACAGGGGGCTTCCATGATTCACCCCTCCACTTT. Its translation: CASSIRTGGFHDSPLHF.